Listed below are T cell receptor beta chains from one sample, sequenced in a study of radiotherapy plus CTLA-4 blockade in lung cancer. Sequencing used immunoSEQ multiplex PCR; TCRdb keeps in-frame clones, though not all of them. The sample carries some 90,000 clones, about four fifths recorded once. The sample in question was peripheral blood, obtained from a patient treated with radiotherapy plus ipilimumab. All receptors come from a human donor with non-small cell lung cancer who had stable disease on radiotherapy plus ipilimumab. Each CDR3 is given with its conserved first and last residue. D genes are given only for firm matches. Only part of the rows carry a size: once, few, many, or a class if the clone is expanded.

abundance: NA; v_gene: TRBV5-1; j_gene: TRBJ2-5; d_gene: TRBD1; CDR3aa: CASSTTGQETQYF; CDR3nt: TGCGCCAGCAGCACGACAGGGCAAGAGACCCAGTACTTC
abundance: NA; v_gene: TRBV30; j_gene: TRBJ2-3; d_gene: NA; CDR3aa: CAWSSGPSVAYF; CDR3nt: TGTGCCTGGAGTTCGGGCCCCAGTGTGGCGTATTTT
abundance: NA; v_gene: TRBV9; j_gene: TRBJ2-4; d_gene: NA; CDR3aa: CASSVVFGPGDIQYF; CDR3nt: TGTGCCAGCAGCGTAGTATTTGGTCCAGGCGACATTCAGTACTTC
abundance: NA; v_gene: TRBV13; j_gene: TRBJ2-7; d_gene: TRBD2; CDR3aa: CASSFRTSGTSYEQYF; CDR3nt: TGTGCCAGCAGCTTTCGGACTAGCGGGACCTCCTACGAGCAGTACTTC
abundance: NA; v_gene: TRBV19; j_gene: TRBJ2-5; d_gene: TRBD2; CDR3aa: CASSIEGLAGEETQYF; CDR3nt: TGTGCCAGTAGTATAGAAGGGCTAGCGGGGGAAGAGACCCAGTACTTC
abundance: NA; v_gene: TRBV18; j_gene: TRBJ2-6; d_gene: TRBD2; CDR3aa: CASSPAIAGGPSGANVLTF; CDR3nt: TGTGCCAGCTCACCGGCAATAGCGGGAGGGCCTTCTGGGGCCAACGTCCTGACTTTC
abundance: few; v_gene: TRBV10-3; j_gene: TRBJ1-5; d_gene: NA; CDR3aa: CAISDEARDNQPQHF; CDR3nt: TGTGCCATCAGTGACGAGGCCAGGGATAATCAGCCCCAGCATTTT
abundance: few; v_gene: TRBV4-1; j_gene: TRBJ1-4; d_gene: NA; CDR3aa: CASSQVPGFENEKLFF; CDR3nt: TGCGCCAGCAGCCAGGTTCCAGGGTTTGAGAATGAAAAACTGTTTTTT
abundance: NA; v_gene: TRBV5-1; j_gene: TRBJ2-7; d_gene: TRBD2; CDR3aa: CASSLAPRGRAAEQYF; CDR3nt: TGCGCCAGCAGCTTGGCCCCACGCGGGAGGGCCGCCGAGCAGTACTTC
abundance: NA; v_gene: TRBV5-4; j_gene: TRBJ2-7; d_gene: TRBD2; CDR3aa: CASSLAGGHEQYF; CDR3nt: TGTGCCAGCAGCTTGGCGGGGGGACACGAGCAGTACTTC
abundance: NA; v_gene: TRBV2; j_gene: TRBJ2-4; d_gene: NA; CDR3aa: CASSARGGTLAKNIQYF; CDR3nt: TGTGCCAGCAGTGCTCGCGGGGGCACACTAGCCAAAAACATTCAGTACTTC
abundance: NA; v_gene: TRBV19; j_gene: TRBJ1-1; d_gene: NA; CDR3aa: CASSRDTDTEAFF; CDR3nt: TGTGCCAGTAGTCGGGACACAGACACTGAAGCTTTCTTT
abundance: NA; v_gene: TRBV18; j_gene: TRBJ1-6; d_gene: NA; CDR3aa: CASSPGEYSPLHF; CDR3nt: TGTGCCAGCTCACCAGGGGAGTATTCACCCCTCCACTTT
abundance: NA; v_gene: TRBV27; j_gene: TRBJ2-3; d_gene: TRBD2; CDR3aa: CASSVEAGRQDTQYF; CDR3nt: TGTGCCAGCAGTGTAGAAGCGGGACGACAAGATACGCAGTATTTT
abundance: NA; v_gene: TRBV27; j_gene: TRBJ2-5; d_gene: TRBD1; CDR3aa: CASRQGVGETQYF; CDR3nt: TGTGCCAGCCGACAGGGGGTAGGAGAGACCCAGTACTTC
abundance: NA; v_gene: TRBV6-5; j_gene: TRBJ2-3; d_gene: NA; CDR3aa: CASRQTRDTDTQYF; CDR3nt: TGTGCCAGCAGGCAGACCCGAGACACAGATACGCAGTATTTT
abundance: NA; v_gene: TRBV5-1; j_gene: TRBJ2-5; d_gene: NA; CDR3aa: CASSLATGQETQYF; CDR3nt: TGCGCCAGCAGCTTGGCCACGGGGCAAGAGACCCAGTACTTC
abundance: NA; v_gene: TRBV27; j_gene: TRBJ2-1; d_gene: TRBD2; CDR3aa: CASTQLAGVEQFF; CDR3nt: TGTGCCAGCACCCAACTAGCGGGAGTGGAGCAGTTCTTC
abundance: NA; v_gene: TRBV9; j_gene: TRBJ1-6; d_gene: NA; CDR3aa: CASSVEGGVGNSPLHF; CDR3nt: TGTGCCAGCAGCGTAGAAGGTGGAGTAGGGAATTCACCCCTCCACTTT
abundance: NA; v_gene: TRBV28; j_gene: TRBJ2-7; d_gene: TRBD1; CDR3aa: CASSTSRQGAAQQYF; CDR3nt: TGTGCCAGCAGTACAAGCCGACAGGGGGCGGCCCAGCAGTACTTC
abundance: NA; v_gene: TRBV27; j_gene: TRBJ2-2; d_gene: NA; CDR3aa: CASRRALGGTGELFF; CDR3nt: TGTGCCAGCAGACGGGCCCTCGGAGGCACCGGGGAGCTGTTTTTT
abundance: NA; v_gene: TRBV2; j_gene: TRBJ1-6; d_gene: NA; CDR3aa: CASSEPYDSPSSYNSPLHF; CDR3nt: TGTGCCAGCAGTGAACCCTACGACAGCCCTAGCTCCTATAATTCACCCCTCCACTTT
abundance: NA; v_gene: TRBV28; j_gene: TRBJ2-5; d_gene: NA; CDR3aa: CASSLSGAGSQETQYF; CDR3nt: TGTGCCAGCAGTTTATCCGGGGCAGGGAGTCAAGAGACCCAGTACTTC
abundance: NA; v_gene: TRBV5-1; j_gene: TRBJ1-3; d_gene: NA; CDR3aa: CASSLSGVPGNTIYF; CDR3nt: TGCGCCAGCAGCTTGTCAGGGGTTCCTGGAAACACCATATATTTT
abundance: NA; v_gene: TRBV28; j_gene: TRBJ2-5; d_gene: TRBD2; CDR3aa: CASRRAGDQETQYF; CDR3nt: TGTGCCAGCAGACGGGCGGGGGACCAAGAGACCCAGTACTTC
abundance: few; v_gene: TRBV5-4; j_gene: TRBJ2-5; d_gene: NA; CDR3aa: CASSPADRSETQYF; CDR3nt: TGTGCCAGCAGCCCGGCCGACAGATCAGAGACCCAGTACTTC
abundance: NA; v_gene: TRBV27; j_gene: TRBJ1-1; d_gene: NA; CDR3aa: CASSLTQGITEAFF; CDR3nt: TGTGCCAGCAGTTTAACACAGGGTATCACTGAAGCTTTCTTT
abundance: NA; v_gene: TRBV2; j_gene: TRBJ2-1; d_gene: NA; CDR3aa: CASSVQARYNEQFF; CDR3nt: TGTGCCAGCAGTGTCCAGGCGCGGTACAATGAGCAGTTCTTC
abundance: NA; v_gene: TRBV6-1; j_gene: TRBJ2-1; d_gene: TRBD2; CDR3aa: CASGALAGYYNEQFF; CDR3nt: TGTGCCAGCGGGGCGCTAGCGGGATACTACAATGAGCAGTTCTTC
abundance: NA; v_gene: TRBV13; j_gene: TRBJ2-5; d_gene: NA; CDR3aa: CASSLGREGGRETQYF; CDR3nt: TGTGCCAGCAGCTTAGGCAGAGAGGGCGGGCGCGAGACCCAGTACTTC
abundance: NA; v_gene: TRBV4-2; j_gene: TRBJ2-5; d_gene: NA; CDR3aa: CASSPSGQETQYF; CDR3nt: TGTGCCAGCAGCCCCTCCGGTCAAGAGACCCAGTACTTC
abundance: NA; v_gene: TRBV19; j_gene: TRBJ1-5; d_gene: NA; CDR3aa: CASSIRTNQPQHF; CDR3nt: TGTGCCAGTAGTATCCGAACAAATCAGCCCCAGCATTTT
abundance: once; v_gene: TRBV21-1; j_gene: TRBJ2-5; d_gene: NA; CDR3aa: CASSKNRVSEETQYF; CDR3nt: TGTGCCAGCAGCAAAAACAGGGTATCGGAGGAGACCCAGTACTTC
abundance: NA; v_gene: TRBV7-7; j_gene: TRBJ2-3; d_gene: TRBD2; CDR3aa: CASSTGGPNTQYF; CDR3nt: TGTGCCAGCAGCACGGGGGGGCCAAATACGCAGTATTTT
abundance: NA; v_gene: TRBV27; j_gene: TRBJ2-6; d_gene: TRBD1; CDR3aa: CASSLSSQGVLSGANVLTF; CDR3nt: TGTGCCAGCAGTTTATCCTCACAGGGGGTCCTCTCTGGGGCCAACGTCCTGACTTTC
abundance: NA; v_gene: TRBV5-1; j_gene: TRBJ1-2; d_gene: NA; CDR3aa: CASSLVISHDRNNYGYTF; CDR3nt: TGCGCCAGCAGCTTGGTGATCAGCCACGACAGAAATAACTATGGCTACACCTTC
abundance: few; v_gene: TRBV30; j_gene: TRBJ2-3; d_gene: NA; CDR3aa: CACYRSLTDTQYF; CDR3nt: TGTGCCTGTTACAGGTCCCTCACAGATACGCAGTATTTT
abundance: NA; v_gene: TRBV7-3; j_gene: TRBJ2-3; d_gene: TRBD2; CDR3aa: CASSLTRRRGGRDTQYF; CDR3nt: TGTGCCAGCAGCTTAACTAGGCGGCGGGGGGGCCGCGATACGCAGTATTTT
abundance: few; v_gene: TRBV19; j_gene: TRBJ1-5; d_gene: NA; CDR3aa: CASSPPTGLGPGGHQPQHF; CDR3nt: TGTGCCAGTAGCCCCCCAACAGGGCTCGGTCCCGGTGGCCATCAGCCCCAGCATTTT
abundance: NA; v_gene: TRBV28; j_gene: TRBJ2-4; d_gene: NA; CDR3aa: CASRSTGEAKNIQYF; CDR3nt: TGTGCCAGCAGGTCCACAGGAGAAGCCAAAAACATTCAGTACTTC
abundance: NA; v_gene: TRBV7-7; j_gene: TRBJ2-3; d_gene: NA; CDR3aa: CASSFQVGDTQYF; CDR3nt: TGTGCCAGCAGCTTCCAGGTCGGCGATACGCAGTATTTT
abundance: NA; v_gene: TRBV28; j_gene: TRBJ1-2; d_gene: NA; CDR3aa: CASSSPDSTYGYTF; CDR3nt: TGTGCCAGCAGCTCCCCCGACAGCACCTATGGCTACACCTTC
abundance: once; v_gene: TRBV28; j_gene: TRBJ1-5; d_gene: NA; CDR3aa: CASILGGGNQPQHF; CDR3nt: TGTGCCAGCATCCTAGGGGGGGGCAATCAGCCCCAGCATTTT
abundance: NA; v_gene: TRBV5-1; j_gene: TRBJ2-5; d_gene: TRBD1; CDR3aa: CASSRGDRTQETQYF; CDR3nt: TGCGCCAGCAGTCGAGGGGACAGGACTCAAGAGACCCAGTACTTC
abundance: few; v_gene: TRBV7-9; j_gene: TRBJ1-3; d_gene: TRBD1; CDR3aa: CASSPPRGQAHF; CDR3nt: TGTGCCAGCAGCCCGCCCCGGGGACAGGCGCATTTT
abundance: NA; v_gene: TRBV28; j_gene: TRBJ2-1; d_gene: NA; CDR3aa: CACLGVTYNEQFF; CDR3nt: TGTGCCTGCCTGGGGGTCACCTACAATGAGCAGTTCTTC
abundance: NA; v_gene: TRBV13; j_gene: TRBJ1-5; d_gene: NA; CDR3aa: CASSGGGPQHF; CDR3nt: TGTGCCAGCAGCGGGGGTGGGCCCCAGCATTTT
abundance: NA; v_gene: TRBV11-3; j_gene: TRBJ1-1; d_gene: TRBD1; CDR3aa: CASSLTASGGTEAFF; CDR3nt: TGTGCCAGCAGCTTAACTGCTTCAGGGGGCACTGAAGCTTTCTTT